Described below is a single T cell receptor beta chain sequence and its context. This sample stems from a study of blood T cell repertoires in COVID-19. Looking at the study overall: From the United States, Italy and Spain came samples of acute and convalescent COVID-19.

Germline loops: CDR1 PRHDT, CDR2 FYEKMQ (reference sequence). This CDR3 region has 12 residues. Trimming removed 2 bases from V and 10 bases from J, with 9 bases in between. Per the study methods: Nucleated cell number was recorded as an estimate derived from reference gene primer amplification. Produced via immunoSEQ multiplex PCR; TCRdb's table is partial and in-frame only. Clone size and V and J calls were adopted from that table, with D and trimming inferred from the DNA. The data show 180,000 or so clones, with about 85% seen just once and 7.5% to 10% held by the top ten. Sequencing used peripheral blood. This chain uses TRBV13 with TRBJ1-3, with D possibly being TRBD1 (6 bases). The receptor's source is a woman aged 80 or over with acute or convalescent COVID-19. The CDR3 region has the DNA TGTGCCAGCAGCTTAACAGGACAGACCATATATTTT. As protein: CASSLTGQTIYF.